What follows are 11 T cell receptor beta chains derived from one specimen sequenced in a study of shared clonotypes between healthy human individuals. Using immunoSEQ multiplex PCR, the repertoire was profiled, and TCRdb retains in-frame clones only, with some absent. The sample holds hundreds of thousands of clones; over 65% are singletons and the top ten take around 10%. The sample consisted of memory CD4+ T cells sorted from blood. The subset here: CD45RA-negative fraction. All receptors derive from a man in his thirties or forties in good health.

This clone was detected a few times. The CDR3 spells CASSHQYEQYF. The CDR3 nucleotides read TGTGCCAGCAGTCATCAGTACGAGCAGTACTTC. This chain connects TRBV27 to TRBJ2-7; D unresolved. Germline assignment: CDR1 MNHEY and CDR2 SMNVEV (reference sequence). CDR3 length equals 11 residues. V lost 5 bases to trimming and J lost 4 bases, with 6 bases between them.

This clone turned up a few times. J is TRBJ2-7 and V is TRBV11-2, with unresolved D. The V end lost 0 bases, the J end lost 3 bases, and 9 bases lay between the germline ends. CDR1 is SGHAT and CDR2 is FQNNGV in the germline V gene. The CDR3 covers 14 residues. The CDR3 coding sequence is TGTGCCAGCAGCTTAGATCGGTCCTACTACGAGCAGTACTTC. It yields the protein CASSLDRSYYEQYF. Full variable domain (outside the CDR3, taken from reference TRBV11-2 and TRBJ2-7): EAGVAQSPRYKIIEKRQSVAFWCNPISGHATLYWYQQILGQGPKLLIQFQNNGVVDDSQLPKDRFSAERLKGVDSTLKIQPAKLEDSAVYLCASSLDRSYYEQYFGPGTRLTVT.

This chain uses TRBV5-5 with TRBJ2-1; 7 bases fit TRBD1. Germline lookup yields CDR1 SGHKS and CDR2 YYEKEE (reference sequence). V lost 2 bases to trimming and J lost 9 bases; unmatched junction nucleotides: 2. The CDR3 totals 12 residues. CDR3 nucleotide sequence: TGTGCCAGCAGCTTTCGGGACAGTGAGCAGTTCTTC. Translating gives CASSFRDSEQFF.

This chain connects TRBV6-5 to TRBJ2-5, with 7 positions matching TRBD2. There are 16 residues in the CDR3. Germline V gene lookup returns CDR1 MNHEY and CDR2 SVGAGI. The V segment lost 0 bases and the J segment 4 bases; nucleotides outside the gene matches: 8. CDR3 protein: CASSYSKVSGLETQYF. CDR3 DNA sequence: TGTGCCAGCAGTTACTCGAAGGTTAGCGGGCTAGAGACCCAGTACTTC.

This clone turned up a few times. The chain links TRBV25-1 to TRBJ2-7; D could derive from TRBD1 or TRBD2 (6 bases each). The ends were cut back, 8 bases at V and 5 bases at J, with 19 bases in the middle. This CDR3 has 14 amino acids. The germline V gene encodes CDR1 MGHDK and CDR2 SYGVNS. In nucleotides, the CDR3 is TGTGCCAGCTCGGTTGTCGGGGGCCGCAACGAGCAGTACTTC. Amino acid sequence: CASSVVGGRNEQYF.

The rearrangement links TRBV6-6 to TRBJ1-2; no clear D gene. The V end lost 5 bases, the J end lost 7 bases, and 17 bases lay between the germline ends. The CDR3 spans 14 residues. Germline CDR1 MNHNY, CDR2 SVGAGI (reference sequence). Here the CDR3 DNA reads TGTGCCAGCAGTCCAGAAGAGGAACGTCGTGGCTACACCTTC. Translation gives CASSPEEERRGYTF.

The count of this clone is one. The rearrangement links TRBV6-6 to TRBJ1-3, with D maybe TRBD1 (6 bases). V was pared by 0 bases and J by 11 bases, with 17 bases between. CDR3 length: 15 residues. Germline assignment: CDR1 MNHNY and CDR2 SVGAGI (reference sequence). CDR3 region: CASSYSLGRGNPIYF. CDR3 DNA sequence: TGTGCCAGCAGTTACTCGCTGGGAAGGGGGAACCCCATATATTTT.

This clone is a singleton in its sample. The V and J genes are TRBV5-6 and TRBJ2-3; 9 bases agree with TRBD2. Germline lookup yields CDR1 SGHDT and CDR2 YYEEEE. CDR3 length: 15 amino acids. Unmatched junction bases numbered 0, after V lost 0 bases and J lost 1 base. The CDR3 sequence: CASSLEREGTDTQYF. CDR3 nucleotides: TGTGCCAGCAGCTTGGAGCGGGAGGGCACAGATACGCAGTATTTT.

The J gene is TRBJ2-5, the V gene TRBV27; perhaps TRBD2 as D (7 bases). Trimming took 5 bases from V and 5 from J, leaving 21 bases between them. CDR1 is MNHEY and CDR2 is SMNVEV in the germline V gene (reference sequence). CDR3 size: 16 residues. CDR3 amino acids: CASSRFARGGEETQYF. DNA for the CDR3: TGTGCCAGCAGTAGATTCGCCAGGGGAGGGGAGGAGACCCAGTACTTC.

This clone was recorded once. The V call is TRBV4-1, the J call TRBJ2-7, with 11 bases identical to TRBD2. Germline V CDR1 and CDR2: MGHRA, YSYEKL. The CDR3 has 15 residues. The V gene end was trimmed by 3 bases and the J gene end by 5 bases; junction bases not matched to a gene: 6. CDR3 nucleotides: TGCGCCAGCAGCCAGAAACTAGCGGGAGTGAACGAGCAGTACTTC. Protein: CASSQKLAGVNEQYF.

This clone was picked up one time. CDR3: CASSIVGLAGGLNTGELFF. The CDR3 nucleotides read TGTGCCAGTAGTATAGTCGGGCTAGCGGGAGGACTAAACACCGGGGAGCTGTTTTTT. The rearrangement uses TRBV19 and TRBJ2-2; 11 nucleotides match TRBD2. The CDR3 is 19 amino acids. The V segment lost 1 base and the J segment 2 bases; nucleotides outside the gene matches: 9. Germline values: CDR1 LNHDA, CDR2 SQIVND (reference sequence).